This T cell receptor (beta chain) was recovered during a study of cytomegalovirus exposure and HLA in healthy donors. General observations from the study: Sequencing likely generated an artifact that appeared as a cluster of highly shared sequence variants. Most TCR sequences were uncommon, yet certain public TCRs appeared in many donors.

The PCR ran on 60 Vbeta and 13 Jbeta primers. Sequencing was performed with immunoSEQ multiplex PCR; in TCRdb, only in-frame clones are kept and a portion is missing. Here the sample spans 200,000 to 250,000 clones, roughly 82% being singletons. V was clipped by 3 bases and J by 8 bases; unmatched bases: 10. The germline V gene encodes CDR1 SGHRS and CDR2 YFSETQ. This CDR3 comprises 16 residues. On this clone itself: The antigen is not known. The same CDR3 also results from other DNA sequences found in this sample.

The V call is TRBV5-1, the J call TRBJ1-3, with TRBD1 matching over 11 bases. This sequence was found in a woman aged 40 to 50 in good health and CMV-seropositive. Material: PBMCs. The CDR3 region has the DNA TGCGCCAGCAGCTCCCGACCGGGACAGGGGGACGACACCATATATTTT. As protein: CASSSRPGQGDDTIYF.